This TCR beta chain was documented in a study of cytomegalovirus exposure and HLA in healthy donors. Overall study context: A later analysis reported the roughly 130 validation repertoires used the same platform as the approximately 650 first-cohort repertoires.

Comments on this clone: As yet, its antigen is unknown.

Using immunoSEQ multiplex PCR, the repertoire was profiled, and TCRdb retains in-frame clones only, with some absent. The table lists some 140,000 clones, 80% to 90% of them singletons. Study conclusions and caveats: Subsequent analysis of the approximately 110 validation repertoires found a tendency for first-cohort TCR clusters to co-occur. With high specificity and sensitivity, the classifier reportedly diagnosed cytomegalovirus status.

The CDR3 extends over 15 amino acids. Trimming removed 0 bases from V and 0 bases from J, with 6 bases in between. The germline CDR1 and CDR2 sequences are SGHRS and YFSETQ. This TCR derives from a man aged 18-30 years in good health and CMV-seronegative. Input material: PBMCs. The V and J genes are TRBV5-1 and TRBJ1-4; D is unresolved. CDR3 coding DNA: TGCGCCAGCAGCTTGGTAGGAGCAACTAATGAAAAACTGTTTTTT. As protein: CASSLVGATNEKLFF.